These 13 T cell receptor beta chains originate from one sample sequenced in a study of control samples from healthy donors and cancer patients. Here immunoSEQ multiplex PCR was the method, and the copy in TCRdb shows in-frame clones only, minus some. Among 390,000 or so clones listed, about 93% were seen once. Sequenced: PBMCs. The receptors stem from a man in his forties with head and neck cancer.

A word on this clone: This CDR3 is also generated by other DNA sequences in the sample. CDR3 sequence (DNA): TGTGCCAGCAGTCGACAGGGGCCGAACACTGAAGCTTTCTTT. This translates into CASSRQGPNTEAFF. The J gene is TRBJ1-1, the V gene TRBV6-2 or TRBV6-3; 8 positions match TRBD1. The trim removed 5 bases at V and 1 base at J, leaving 3 bases unmatched. CDR1 is MNHEY, CDR2 SVGEGT, per germline. The CDR3 spans 14 residues.

CDR3 loop: CASSPLVGGTYEQYF. The DNA of the CDR3 is TGTGCCAGCTCACCGCTTGTTGGGGGGACCTACGAGCAGTACTTC. V usage is TRBV18 and J usage is TRBJ2-7; weak D call: TRBD2 (6 bases). Germline CDR1 is KGHSH and CDR2 is LQKENI. The CDR3 is made up of 15 amino acids. Trimming took off 3 bases at V and 2 bases at J, with 14 bases between the two ends.

The V gene is TRBV12-3 or TRBV12-4, the J gene TRBJ1-1; the D is unclear. CDR3 length: 13 residues. V was trimmed by 6 bases and J by 5 bases, leaving 13 bases between them. Here the CDR3 reads CASSQQWVTEAFF. The CDR3 DNA reads TGTGCCAGCAGCCAGCAATGGGTAACTGAAGCTTTCTTT.

The chain carries TRBV7-8 and TRBJ2-7; maybe TRBD2 (5 bases). CDR1 and CDR2 (germline): SGHVS, FQNEAQ. With 7 bases removed from V and 6 bases from J, the gap between germline ends came to 22 bases. The CDR3 has 15 amino acids. Here the CDR3 DNA reads TGTGCCAGCACCCCGGGTAGCGTGTTGCCCCGCGAGCAGTACTTC. It yields the protein CASTPGSVLPREQYF.

On this clone itself: Different DNA sequences within this sample yield the same CDR3. V usage is TRBV11-2 and J usage is TRBJ1-1; D possibly corresponds to TRBD1 (6 bases). Germline lookup yields CDR1 SGHAT and CDR2 FQNNGV. The CDR3 totals 13 residues. The V end was cut by 8 bases, the J end by 1 base, with 11 bases between. The CDR3 protein is CASSPGQNTEAFF. The DNA for the CDR3 is TGTGCCAGCTCTCCGGGACAGAACACTGAAGCTTTCTTT.

The chain employs TRBV2 and TRBJ1-5, with TRBD1 identical over 7 bases. The CDR3 has 14 residues. V shed 6 bases, J shed 7 bases, and the junction held 9 bases outside the gene matches. Germline CDR1 and CDR2: SNHLY and FYNNEI. The CDR3 protein is CASSPDRVRQPQHF. In DNA form, the CDR3 reads TGTGCCAGCAGCCCCGACAGGGTTCGGCAGCCCCAGCATTTT. Together with reference TRBV2 and TRBJ1-5, the CDR3 gives the full variable domain: EPEVTQTPSHQVTQMGQEVILRCVPISNHLYFYWYRQILGQKVEFLVSFYNNEISEKSEIFDDQFSVERPDGSNFTLKIRSTKLEDSAMYFCASSPDRVRQPQHFGDGTRLSIL.

The chain couples TRBV6-1 to TRBJ2-6; D not certain. Trimming removed 4 bases at V and 4 bases at J, with 14 bases between. The CDR3 consists of 16 residues. CDR1 and CDR2 from the germline V gene are MNHNS and SASEGT. CDR3 sequence: CASSADGPSGANVLTF. The CDR3 DNA sequence: TGTGCCAGCAGTGCGGACGGGCCGTCGGGGGCCAACGTCCTGACTTTC.

The V gene is TRBV5-4, the J gene TRBJ2-5; D may be TRBD1 (7 bases). Germline-derived CDR1 and CDR2 are SGHNT and YYREEE (reference sequence). The CDR3 runs to 15 residues. Trimming removed 0 bases from V and 7 bases from J, with 16 bases in between. The CDR3: CASSLATGTAGTQYF. The CDR3 DNA is TGTGCCAGCAGCTTGGCCACCGGGACAGCGGGGACCCAGTACTTC.

The V and J genes are TRBV5-4 and TRBJ1-1, with 8 bases aligning to TRBD1. Trimming took 7 bases from V and 4 from J; bases not matched to a gene: 6. CDR3 size: 13 residues. Per germline, CDR1 SGHNT and CDR2 YYREEE (reference sequence). The CDR3: CASPSTGGTEAFF. The CDR3 DNA sequence: TGTGCCAGCCCGTCTACAGGGGGCACTGAAGCTTTCTTT.

The CDR3 nucleotides read TGTGCCAGCAGCTTAGCGCCCAATCAGCCCCAGCATTTT. Amino acid sequence: CASSLAPNQPQHF. The chain employs TRBV7-6 and TRBJ1-5; D is uncertain. V was clipped by 0 bases and J by 3 bases, with 3 bases between them. The CDR3 has 13 residues. CDR1 is SGHVS and CDR2 is FNYEAQ in the germline V gene.

The chain is built from TRBV20-1 and TRBJ1-1, with 10 bases identical to TRBD1. The length of the CDR3 is 11 residues. Trimming at V came to 5 bases and at J to 7 bases, leaving 1 base not matched to a gene. Germline CDR1 DFQATT, CDR2 SNEGSKA (reference sequence). CDR3 residues: CSAGDRGEAFF. The DNA for the CDR3 is TGCAGTGCTGGGGACAGGGGTGAAGCTTTCTTT.

The chain recombines TRBV11-2 with TRBJ2-2; 13 bases match TRBD2. This CDR3 has 16 amino acids. Unmatched junction bases numbered 4, after V lost 5 bases and J lost 4 bases. Germline V gene sequence: CDR1 SGHAT, CDR2 FQNNGV. The CDR3 bases are TGTGCCAGCAGCCCAACTAGCGGGGGGGCCACCGGGGAGCTGTTTTTT. This sequence encodes CASSPTSGGATGELFF.

This clone was counted a few times. A junction end diverges from the germline sequence, so it may reflect a read error. The chain joins TRBV18 to TRBJ1-4, with unresolved D. CDR3 size: 14 residues. The germline gives CDR1 KGHSH, CDR2 LQKENI. The CDR3 region is CASSPTRTSEKLFF. CDR3 nucleotides: TGTGCCAGCTCACCAACCCGGACTAGTGAAAAACTGTTTTTT. The whole variable domain, filled in from reference TRBV18 and TRBJ1-4, reads NAGVMQNPRHLVRRRGQEARLRCSPMKGHSHVYWYRQLPEEGLKFMVYLQKENIIDESGMPKERFSAEFPKEGPSILRIQQVVRGDSAAYFCASSPTRTSEKLFFGSGTQLSVL.